The subject of this entry is one T cell receptor (beta chain). V was pared by 0 bases and J by 7 bases, with 10 bases between. The CDR3 extends over 14 amino acids. Germline CDR1 SGHKS, CDR2 YYEKEE (reference sequence). The sample belongs to a study of blood T cell repertoires in COVID-19. The wider study: COVID-19 samples collected from the United States, Italy and Spain covered acute and convalescent phases. In each case, the material was cDNA or gDNA derived from T cells, B-cell-depleted T cells, or PBMCs.

In the original processing: Amplifying reference gene primers gave estimates of nucleated cell counts. Here immunoSEQ multiplex PCR was the method, and the copy in TCRdb shows in-frame clones only, minus some. That table furnishes V, J and clone size, whereas the DNA furnished D and trimming. Among about 240,000 clones, around four fifths were seen once, and the ten largest hold around 12%. Specimen: peripheral blood. The receptor comes from a woman in her sixties or seventies with active or convalescent COVID-19. This chain connects TRBV5-5 to TRBJ2-2, with D uncertain. The CDR3 spells CASSLAFVSGELFF. As DNA, the CDR3 is TGTGCCAGCAGCTTGGCGTTTGTCAGCGGGGAGCTGTTTTTT.